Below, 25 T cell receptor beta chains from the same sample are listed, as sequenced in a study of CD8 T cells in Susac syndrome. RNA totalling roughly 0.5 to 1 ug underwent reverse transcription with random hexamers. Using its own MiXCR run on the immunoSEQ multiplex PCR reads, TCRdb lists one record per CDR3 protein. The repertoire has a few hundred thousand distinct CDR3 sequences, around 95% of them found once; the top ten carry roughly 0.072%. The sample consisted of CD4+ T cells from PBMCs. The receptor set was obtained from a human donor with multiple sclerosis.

The CDR3 loop is CASSRQGTGNTIYF. As DNA, the CDR3 is TGTGCCAGCAGTCGACAGGGGACGGGAAACACCATATATTTT. The rearrangement joins TRBV12-3 or TRBV12-4 to TRBJ1-3; 8 bases match TRBD1. V dropped 5 bases and J dropped 4; count of bases not matched to a gene: 4. This CDR3 spans 14 amino acids.

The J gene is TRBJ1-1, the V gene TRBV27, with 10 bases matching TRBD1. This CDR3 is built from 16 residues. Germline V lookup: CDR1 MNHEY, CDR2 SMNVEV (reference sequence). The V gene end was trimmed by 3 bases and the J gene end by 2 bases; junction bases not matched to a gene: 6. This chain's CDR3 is CASSLRTGGQNTEAFF. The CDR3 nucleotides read TGTGCCAGCAGTTTGCGGACAGGGGGTCAAAACACTGAAGCTTTCTTT.

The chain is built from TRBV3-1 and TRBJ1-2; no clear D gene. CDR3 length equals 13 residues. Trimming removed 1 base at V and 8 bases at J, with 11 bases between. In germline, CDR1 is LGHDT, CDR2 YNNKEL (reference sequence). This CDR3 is CASSQVALSGYTF. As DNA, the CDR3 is TGTGCCAGCAGCCAAGTGGCCCTTTCGGGCTACACCTTC.

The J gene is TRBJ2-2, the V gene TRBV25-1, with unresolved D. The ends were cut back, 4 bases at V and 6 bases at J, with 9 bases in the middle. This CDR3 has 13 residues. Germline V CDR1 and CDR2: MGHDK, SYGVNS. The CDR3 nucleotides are TGTGCCAGCAGTGGATTGCCAGCCGGGGAGCTGTTTTTT. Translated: CASSGLPAGELFF.

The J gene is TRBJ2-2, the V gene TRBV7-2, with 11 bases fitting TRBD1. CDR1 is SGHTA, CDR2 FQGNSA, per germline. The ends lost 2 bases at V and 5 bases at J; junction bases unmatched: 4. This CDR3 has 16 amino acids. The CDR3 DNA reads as TGTGCCAGCAGCTTATTTGGGACAGGGGGTACCGGGGAGCTGTTTTTT. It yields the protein CASSLFGTGGTGELFF.

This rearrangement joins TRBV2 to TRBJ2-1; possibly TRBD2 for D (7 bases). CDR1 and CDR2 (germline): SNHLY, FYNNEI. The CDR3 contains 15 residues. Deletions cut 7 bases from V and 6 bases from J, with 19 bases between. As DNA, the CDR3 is TGTGCCAGCACCCTAGGGGGAGGGCCAGTCAATGAGCAGTTCTTC. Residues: CASTLGGGPVNEQFF.

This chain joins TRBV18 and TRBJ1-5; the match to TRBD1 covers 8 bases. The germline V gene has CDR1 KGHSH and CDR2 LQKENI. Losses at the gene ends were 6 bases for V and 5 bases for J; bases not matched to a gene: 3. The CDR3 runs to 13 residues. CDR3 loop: CASSQGADQPQHF. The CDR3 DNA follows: TGTGCCAGCTCTCAGGGGGCGGATCAGCCCCAGCATTTT. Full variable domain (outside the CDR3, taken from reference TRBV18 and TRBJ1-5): NAGVMQNPRHLVRRRGQEARLRCSPMKGHSHVYWYRQLPEEGLKFMVYLQKENIIDESGMPKERFSAEFPKEGPSILRIQQVVRGDSAAYFCASSQGADQPQHFGDGTRLSIL.

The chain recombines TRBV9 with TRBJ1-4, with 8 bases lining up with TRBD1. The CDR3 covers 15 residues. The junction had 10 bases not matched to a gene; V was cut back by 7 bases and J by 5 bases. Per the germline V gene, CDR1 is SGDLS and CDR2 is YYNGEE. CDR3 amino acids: CASGSGGQENEKLFF. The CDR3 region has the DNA TGTGCCAGCGGTAGTGGGGGACAGGAGAATGAAAAACTGTTTTTT.

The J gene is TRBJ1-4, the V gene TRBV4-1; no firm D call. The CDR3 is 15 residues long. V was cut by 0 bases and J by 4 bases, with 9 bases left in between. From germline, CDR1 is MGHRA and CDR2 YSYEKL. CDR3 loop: CASSQDGSSNEKLFF. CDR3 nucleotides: TGCGCCAGCAGCCAAGATGGATCCAGTAATGAAAAACTGTTTTTT.

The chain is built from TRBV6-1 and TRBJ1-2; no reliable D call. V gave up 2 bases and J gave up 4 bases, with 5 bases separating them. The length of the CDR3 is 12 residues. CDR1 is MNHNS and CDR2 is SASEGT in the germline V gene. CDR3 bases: TGTGCCAGCAGTGAACGATTCTATGGCTACACCTTC. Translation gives CASSERFYGYTF.

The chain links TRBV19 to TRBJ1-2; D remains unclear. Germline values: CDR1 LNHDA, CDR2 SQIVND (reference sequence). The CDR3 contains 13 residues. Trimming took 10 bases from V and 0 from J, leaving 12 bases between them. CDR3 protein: CATRDIANYGYTF. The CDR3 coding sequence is TGTGCCACCCGAGATATTGCTAACTATGGCTACACCTTC.

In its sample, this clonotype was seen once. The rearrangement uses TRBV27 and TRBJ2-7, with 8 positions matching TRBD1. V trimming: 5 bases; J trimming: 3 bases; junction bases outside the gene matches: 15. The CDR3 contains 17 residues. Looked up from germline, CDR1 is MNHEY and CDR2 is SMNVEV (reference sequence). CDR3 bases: TGTGCCAGCAGTCCATTCTTAGGGGACAGGTTGGGCTACGAGCAGTACTTC. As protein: CASSPFLGDRLGYEQYF.

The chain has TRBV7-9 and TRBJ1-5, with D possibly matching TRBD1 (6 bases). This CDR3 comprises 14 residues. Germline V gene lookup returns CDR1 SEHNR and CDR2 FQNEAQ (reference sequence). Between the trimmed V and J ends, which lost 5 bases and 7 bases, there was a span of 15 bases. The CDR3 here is CASSPGHPGQPQHF. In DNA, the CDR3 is TGTGCCAGCAGCCCGGGACACCCAGGCCAGCCCCAGCATTTT.

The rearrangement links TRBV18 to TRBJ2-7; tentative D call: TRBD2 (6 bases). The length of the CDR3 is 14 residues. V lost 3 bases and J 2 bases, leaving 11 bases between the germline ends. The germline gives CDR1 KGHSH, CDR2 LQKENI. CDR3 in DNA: TGTGCCAGCTCACCCGGCGGGGTTCCCTACGAGCAGTACTTC. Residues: CASSPGGVPYEQYF.

The CDR3 DNA follows: TGTGCCAGCAGCGTAGCTGTGGGGGGCGCCGCTGAAGCTTTCTTT. It specifies CASSVAVGGAAEAFF. The rearrangement joins TRBV9 to TRBJ1-1; a possible D gene is TRBD1 (6 bases). Per germline, CDR1 SGDLS and CDR2 YYNGEE. The CDR3 totals 15 residues. Deletions cut 0 bases from V and 6 bases from J, with 15 bases between.

CDR3 nucleotide sequence: TGTGCCTGGACTACCGACAGGGATAGCAATCAGCCCCAGCATTTT. Encoded protein: CAWTTDRDSNQPQHF. The V call is TRBV30, the J call TRBJ1-5; 7 bases map to TRBD1. The V gene's germline CDR1 is GTSNPN and CDR2 SVGIG (reference sequence). This CDR3 region has 15 residues. Trimming cost V 4 bases and J 0 bases; bases outside gene matches: 6.

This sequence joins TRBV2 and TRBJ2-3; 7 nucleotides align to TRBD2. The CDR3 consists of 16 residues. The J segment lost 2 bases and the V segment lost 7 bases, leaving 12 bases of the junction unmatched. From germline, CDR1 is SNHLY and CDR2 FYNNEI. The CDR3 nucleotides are TGTGCCAGCAAGCGGGACTACCAGGGATACACAGATACGCAGTATTTT. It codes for CASKRDYQGYTDTQYF. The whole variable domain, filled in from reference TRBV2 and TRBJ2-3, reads EPEVTQTPSHQVTQMGQEVILRCVPISNHLYFYWYRQILGQKVEFLVSFYNNEISEKSEIFDDQFSVERPDGSNFTLKIRSTKLEDSAMYFCASKRDYQGYTDTQYFGPGTRLTVL.

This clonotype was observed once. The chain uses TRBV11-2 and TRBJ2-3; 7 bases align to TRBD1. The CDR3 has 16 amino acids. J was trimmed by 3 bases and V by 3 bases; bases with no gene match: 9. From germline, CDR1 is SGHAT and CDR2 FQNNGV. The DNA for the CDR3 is TGTGCCAGCAGCTTGGCAAGACAGGGTGGGACAGATACGCAGTATTTT. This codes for CASSLARQGGTDTQYF.

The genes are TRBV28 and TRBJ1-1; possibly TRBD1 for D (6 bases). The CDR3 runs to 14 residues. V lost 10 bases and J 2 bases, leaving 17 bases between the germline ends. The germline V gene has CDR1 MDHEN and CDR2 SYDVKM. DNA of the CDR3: TGTGCCACCCAGACCGTGGGGGCCAACACTGAAGCTTTCTTT. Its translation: CATQTVGANTEAFF.

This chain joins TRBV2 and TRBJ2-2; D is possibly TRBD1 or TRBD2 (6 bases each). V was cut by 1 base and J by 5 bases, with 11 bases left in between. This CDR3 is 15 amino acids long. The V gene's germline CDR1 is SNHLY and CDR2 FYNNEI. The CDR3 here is CASSEEGGRTGELFF. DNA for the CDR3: TGTGCCAGCAGTGAAGAGGGGGGCAGAACCGGGGAGCTGTTTTTT. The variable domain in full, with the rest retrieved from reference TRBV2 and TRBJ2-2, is EPEVTQTPSHQVTQMGQEVILRCVPISNHLYFYWYRQILGQKVEFLVSFYNNEISEKSEIFDDQFSVERPDGSNFTLKIRSTKLEDSAMYFCASSEEGGRTGELFFGEGSRLTVL.

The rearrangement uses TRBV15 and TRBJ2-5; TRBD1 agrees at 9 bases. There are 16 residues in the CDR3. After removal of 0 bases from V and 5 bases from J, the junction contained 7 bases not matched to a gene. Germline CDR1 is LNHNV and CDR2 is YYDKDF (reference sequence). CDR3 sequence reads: CATSREGQGLSETQYF. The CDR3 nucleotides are TGTGCCACCAGCAGAGAGGGACAGGGCTTGTCGGAGACCCAGTACTTC.

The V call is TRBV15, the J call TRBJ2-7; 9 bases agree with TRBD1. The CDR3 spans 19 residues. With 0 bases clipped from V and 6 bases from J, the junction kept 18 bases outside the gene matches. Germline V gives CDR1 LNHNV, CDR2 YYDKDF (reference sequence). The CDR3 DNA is TGTGCCACCAGCAGAGACGGTATTTGGAGTGAGGGACAGGGTCCCGAGCAGTACGTC. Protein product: CATSRDGIWSEGQGPEQYV.

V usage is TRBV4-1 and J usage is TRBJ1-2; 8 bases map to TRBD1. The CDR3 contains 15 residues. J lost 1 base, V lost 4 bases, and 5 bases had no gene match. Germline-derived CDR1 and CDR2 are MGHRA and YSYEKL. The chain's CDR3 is CASSPWTGFNYGYTF. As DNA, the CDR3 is TGCGCCAGCAGCCCATGGACAGGGTTTAACTATGGCTACACCTTC.

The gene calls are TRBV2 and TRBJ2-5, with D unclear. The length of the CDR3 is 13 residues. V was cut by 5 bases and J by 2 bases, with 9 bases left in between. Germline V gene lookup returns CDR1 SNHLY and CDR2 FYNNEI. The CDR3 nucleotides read TGTGCCAGCAGTAGCCTCCGTCAAGAGACCCAGTACTTC. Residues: CASSSLRQETQYF.

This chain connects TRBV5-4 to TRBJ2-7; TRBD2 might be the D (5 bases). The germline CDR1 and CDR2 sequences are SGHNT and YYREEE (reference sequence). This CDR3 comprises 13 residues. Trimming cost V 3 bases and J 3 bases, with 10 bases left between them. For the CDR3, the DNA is TGTGCCAGCAGCTACCGGGAAGGCTACGAGCAGTACGTC. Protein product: CASSYREGYEQYV.